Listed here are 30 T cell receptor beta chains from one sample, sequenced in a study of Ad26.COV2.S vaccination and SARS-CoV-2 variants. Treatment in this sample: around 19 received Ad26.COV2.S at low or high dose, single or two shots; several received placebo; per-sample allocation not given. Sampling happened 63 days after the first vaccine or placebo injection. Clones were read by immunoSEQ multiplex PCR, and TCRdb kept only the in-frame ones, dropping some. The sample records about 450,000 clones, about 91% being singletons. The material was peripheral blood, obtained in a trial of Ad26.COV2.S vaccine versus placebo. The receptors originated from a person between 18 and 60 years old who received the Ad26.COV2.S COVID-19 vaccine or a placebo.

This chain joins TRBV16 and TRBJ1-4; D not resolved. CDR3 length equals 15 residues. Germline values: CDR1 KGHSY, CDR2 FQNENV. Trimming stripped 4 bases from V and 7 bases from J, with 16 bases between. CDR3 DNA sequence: TGTGCCAGCAGCCCCCCCGGGAGGTACAGTGAAAAACTGTTTTTT. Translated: CASSPPGRYSEKLFF.

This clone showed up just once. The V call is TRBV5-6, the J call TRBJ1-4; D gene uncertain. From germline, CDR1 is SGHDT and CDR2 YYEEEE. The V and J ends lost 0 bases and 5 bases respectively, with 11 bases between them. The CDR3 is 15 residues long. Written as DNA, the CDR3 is TGTGCCAGCAGCTTGGGAGGAAGGCCCAATGAAAAACTGTTTTTT. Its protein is CASSLGGRPNEKLFF.

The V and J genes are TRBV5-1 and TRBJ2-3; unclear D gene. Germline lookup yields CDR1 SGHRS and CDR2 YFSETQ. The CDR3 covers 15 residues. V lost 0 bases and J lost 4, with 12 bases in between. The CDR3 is CASSLDPNAPDTQYF. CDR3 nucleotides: TGCGCCAGCAGCTTGGACCCGAATGCTCCAGATACGCAGTATTTT.

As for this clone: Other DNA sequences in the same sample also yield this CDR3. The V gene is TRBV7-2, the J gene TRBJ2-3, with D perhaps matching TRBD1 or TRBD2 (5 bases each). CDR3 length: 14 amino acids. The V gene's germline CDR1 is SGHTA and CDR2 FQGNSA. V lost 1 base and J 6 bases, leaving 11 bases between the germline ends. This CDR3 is CASSLGVGADTQYF. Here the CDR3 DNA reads TGTGCCAGCAGCTTAGGAGTCGGGGCCGATACGCAGTATTTT.

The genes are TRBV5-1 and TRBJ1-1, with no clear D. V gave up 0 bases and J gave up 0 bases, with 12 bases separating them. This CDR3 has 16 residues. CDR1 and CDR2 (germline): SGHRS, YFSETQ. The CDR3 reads CASSLGGIVLNTEAFF. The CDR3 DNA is TGCGCCAGCAGCTTGGGGGGAATTGTGTTGAACACTGAAGCTTTCTTT. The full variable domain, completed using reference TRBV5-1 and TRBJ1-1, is KAGVTQTPRYLIKTRGQQVTLSCSPISGHRSVSWYQQTPGQGLQFLFEYFSETQRNKGNFPGRFSGRQFSNSRSEMNVSTLELGDSALYLCASSLGGIVLNTEAFFGQGTRLTVV.

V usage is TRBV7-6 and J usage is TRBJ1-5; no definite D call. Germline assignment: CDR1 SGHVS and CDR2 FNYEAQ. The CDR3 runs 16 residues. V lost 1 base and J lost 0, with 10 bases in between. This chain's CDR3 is CASSLEAGNSNQPQHF. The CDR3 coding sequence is TGTGCCAGCAGCTTAGAGGCAGGCAATAGCAATCAGCCCCAGCATTTT.

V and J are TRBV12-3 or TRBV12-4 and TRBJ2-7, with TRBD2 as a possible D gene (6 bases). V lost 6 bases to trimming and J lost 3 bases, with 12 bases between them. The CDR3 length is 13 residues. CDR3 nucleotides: TGTGCCAGCAGGCGGGACCTAAGCTACGAGCAGTACTTC. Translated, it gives CASRRDLSYEQYF.

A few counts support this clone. The CDR3 spells CASRASGSHEQFF. The CDR3 DNA is TGTGCCAGCAGGGCTAGCGGGAGCCATGAGCAGTTCTTC. V gene TRBV9 combines with J gene TRBJ2-1; 10 bases are shared with TRBD2. CDR1 is SGDLS and CDR2 is YYNGEE in the germline V gene. J lost 8 bases, V lost 5 bases, and 4 bases had no gene match. The length of the CDR3 is 13 residues.

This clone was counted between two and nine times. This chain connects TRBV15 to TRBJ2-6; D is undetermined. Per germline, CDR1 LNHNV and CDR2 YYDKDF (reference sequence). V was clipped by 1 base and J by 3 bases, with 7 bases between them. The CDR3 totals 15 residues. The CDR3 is CATSRAPLGANVLTF. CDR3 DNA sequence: TGTGCCACCAGCAGAGCCCCGCTTGGGGCCAACGTCCTGACTTTC.

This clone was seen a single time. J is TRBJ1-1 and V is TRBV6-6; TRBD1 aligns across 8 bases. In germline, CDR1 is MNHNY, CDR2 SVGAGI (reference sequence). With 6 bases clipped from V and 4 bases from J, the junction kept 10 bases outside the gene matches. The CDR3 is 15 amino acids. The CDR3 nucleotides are TGTGCCAGCAGGGATAACAGGGGGGTCATCACTGAAGCTTTCTTT. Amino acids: CASRDNRGVITEAFF.

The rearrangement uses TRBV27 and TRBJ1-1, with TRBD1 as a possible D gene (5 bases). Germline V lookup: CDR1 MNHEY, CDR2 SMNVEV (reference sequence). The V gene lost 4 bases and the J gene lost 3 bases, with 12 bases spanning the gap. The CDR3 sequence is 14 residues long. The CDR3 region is CASSYVGGDTEAFF. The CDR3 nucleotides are TGTGCCAGCAGTTATGTGGGGGGAGACACTGAAGCTTTCTTT.

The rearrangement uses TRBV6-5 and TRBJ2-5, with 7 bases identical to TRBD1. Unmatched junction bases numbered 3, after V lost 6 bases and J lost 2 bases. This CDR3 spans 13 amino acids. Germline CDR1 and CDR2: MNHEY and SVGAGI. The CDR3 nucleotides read TGTGCCAGCAGCGACAGGGCGCAAGAGACCCAGTACTTC. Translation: CASSDRAQETQYF.

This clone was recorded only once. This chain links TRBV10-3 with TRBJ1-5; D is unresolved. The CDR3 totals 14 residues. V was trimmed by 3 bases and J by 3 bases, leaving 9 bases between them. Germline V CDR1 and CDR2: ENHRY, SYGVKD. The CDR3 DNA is TGTGCCATCAGTGACGTAGGAGACAATCAGCCCCAGCATTTT. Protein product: CAISDVGDNQPQHF.

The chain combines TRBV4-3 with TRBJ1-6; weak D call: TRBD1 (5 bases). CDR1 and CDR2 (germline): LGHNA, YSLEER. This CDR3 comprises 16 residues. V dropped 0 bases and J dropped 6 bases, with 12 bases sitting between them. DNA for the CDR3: TGCGCCAGCAGCCAAGACAGGTTCCAGGGTAATTCACCCCTCCACTTT. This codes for CASSQDRFQGNSPLHF.

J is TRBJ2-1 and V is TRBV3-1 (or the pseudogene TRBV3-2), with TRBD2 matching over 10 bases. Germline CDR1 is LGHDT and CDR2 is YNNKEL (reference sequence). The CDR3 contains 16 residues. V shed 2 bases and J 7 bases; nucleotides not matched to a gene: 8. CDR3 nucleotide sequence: TGTGCCAGCAGCCAACCTAGCGGGAGACAAGGAAATGAGCAGTTCTTC. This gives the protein CASSQPSGRQGNEQFF.

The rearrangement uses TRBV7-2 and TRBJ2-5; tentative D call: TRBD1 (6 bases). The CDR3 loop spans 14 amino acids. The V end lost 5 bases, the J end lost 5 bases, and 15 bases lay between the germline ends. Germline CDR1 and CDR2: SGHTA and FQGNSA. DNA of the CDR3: TGTGCCAGCAGCCCACAGGGTATTGGGGAGACCCAGTACTTC. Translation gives CASSPQGIGETQYF.

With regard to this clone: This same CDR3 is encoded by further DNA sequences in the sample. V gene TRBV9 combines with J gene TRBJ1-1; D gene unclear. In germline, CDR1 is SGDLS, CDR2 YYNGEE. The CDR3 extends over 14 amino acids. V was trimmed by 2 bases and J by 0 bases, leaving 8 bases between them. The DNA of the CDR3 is TGTGCCAGCAGCGTCGAGGGATTGAACACTGAAGCTTTCTTT. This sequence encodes CASSVEGLNTEAFF.

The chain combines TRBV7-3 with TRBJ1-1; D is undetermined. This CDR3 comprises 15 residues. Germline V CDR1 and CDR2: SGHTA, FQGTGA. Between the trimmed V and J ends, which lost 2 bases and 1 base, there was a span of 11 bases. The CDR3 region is CASSLQPHPNTEAFF. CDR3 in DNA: TGTGCCAGCAGCTTACAGCCACACCCGAACACTGAAGCTTTCTTT.

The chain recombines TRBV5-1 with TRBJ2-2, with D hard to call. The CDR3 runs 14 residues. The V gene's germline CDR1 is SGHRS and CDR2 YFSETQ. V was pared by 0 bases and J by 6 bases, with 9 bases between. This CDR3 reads CASSLAEAAGELFF. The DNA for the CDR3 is TGCGCCAGCAGCTTGGCCGAGGCCGCCGGGGAGCTGTTTTTT.

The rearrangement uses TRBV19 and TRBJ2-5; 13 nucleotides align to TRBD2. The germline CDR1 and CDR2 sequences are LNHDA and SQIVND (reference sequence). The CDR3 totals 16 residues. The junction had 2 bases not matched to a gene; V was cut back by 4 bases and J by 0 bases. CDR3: CASSRTSGGYQETQYF. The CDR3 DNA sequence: TGTGCCAGTAGTAGGACTAGCGGGGGCTACCAAGAGACCCAGTACTTC.

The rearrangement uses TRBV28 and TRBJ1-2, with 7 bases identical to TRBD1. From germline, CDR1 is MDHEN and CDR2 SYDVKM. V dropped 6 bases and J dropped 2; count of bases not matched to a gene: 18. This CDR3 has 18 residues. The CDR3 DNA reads TGTGCCAGCAGCCCCCCCGGACAGGCGGTAAGCGCGAACTATGGCTACACCTTC. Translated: CASSPPGQAVSANYGYTF.

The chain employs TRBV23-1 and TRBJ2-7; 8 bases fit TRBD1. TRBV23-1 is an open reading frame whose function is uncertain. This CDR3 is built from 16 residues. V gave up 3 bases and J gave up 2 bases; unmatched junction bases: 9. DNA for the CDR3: TGCGCCAGCAGTCATCCCAGGACAGGGATTCCCTACGAGCAGTACTTC. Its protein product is CASSHPRTGIPYEQYF.

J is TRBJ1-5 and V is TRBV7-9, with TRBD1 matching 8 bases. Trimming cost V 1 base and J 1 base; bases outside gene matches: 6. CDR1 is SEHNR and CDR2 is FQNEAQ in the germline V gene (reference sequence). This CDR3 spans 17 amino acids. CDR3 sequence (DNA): TGTGCCAGCAGCTTAGGGGCAGGGGGCTTCAGCAATCAGCCCCAGCATTTT. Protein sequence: CASSLGAGGFSNQPQHF. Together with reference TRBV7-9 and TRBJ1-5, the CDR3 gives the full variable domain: DTGVSQNPRHKITKRGQNVTFRCDPISEHNRLYWYRQTLGQGPEFLTYFQNEAQLEKSRLLSDRFSAERPKGSFSTLEIQRTEQGDSAMYLCASSLGAGGFSNQPQHFGDGTRLSIL.

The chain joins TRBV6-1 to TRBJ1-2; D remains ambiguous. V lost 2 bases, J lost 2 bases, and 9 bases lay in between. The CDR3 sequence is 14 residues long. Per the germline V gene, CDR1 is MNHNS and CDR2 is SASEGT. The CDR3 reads CASSELQHNYGYTF. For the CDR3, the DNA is TGTGCCAGCAGTGAATTACAGCACAACTATGGCTACACCTTC.

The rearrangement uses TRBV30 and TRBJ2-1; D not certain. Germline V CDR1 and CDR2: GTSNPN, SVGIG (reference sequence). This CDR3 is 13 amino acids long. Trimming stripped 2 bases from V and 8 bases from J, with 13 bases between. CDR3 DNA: TGTGCCTGGAGTATGGGGTATTCGTATGAGCAGTTCTTC. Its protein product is CAWSMGYSYEQFF.

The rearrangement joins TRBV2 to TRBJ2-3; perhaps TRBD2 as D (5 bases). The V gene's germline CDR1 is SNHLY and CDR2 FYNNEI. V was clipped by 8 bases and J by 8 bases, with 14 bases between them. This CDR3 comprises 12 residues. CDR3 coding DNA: TGTGCCAGCCTAGCCCTTCTTGGTACGCAGTATTTT. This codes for CASLALLGTQYF.

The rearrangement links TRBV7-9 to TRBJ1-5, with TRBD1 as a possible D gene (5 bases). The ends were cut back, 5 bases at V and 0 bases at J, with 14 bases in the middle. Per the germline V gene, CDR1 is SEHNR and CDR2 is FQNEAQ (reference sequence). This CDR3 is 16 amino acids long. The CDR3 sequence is CASSLGDSYSNQPQHF. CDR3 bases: TGTGCCAGCAGCCTCGGGGACTCTTATAGCAATCAGCCCCAGCATTTT.

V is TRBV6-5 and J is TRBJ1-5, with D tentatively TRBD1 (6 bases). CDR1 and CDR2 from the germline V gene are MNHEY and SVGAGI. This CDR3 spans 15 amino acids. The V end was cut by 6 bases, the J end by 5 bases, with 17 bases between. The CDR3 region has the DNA TGTGCCAGCAGATTAAGGGCAGGGGATCATCAGCCCCAGCATTTT. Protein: CASRLRAGDHQPQHF.

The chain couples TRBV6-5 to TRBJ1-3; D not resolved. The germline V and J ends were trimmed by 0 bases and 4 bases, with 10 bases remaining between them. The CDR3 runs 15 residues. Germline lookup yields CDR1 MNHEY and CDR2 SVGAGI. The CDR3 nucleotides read TGTGCCAGCAGTTACTCCTGGACTACCGGAAACACCATATATTTT. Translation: CASSYSWTTGNTIYF.

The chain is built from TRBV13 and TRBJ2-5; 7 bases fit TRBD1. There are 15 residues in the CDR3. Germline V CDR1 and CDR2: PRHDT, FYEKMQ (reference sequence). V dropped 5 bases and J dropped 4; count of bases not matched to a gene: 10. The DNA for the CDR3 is TGTGCCAGCAGCCCCAGACAGGGTAGAGGAGAGACCCAGTACTTC. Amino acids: CASSPRQGRGETQYF. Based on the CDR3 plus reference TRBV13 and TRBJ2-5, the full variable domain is AAGVIQSPRHLIKEKRETATLKCYPIPRHDTVYWYQQGPGQDPQFLISFYEKMQSDKGSIPDRFSAQQFSDYHSELNMSSLELGDSALYFCASSPRQGRGETQYFGPGTRLLVL.